This TCR beta chain emerged from a study of T cells in women clearing cervical HPV infection. Study information: Donors had HPV16-related CIN3 or worse; 2 had invasive cancer.

Prevalent HPV16 infections were excluded; only incident single HPV16 infections included. A word on this clone: Antigen: not known.

General observations from the study: CIN3+ cases had significantly higher TCR repertoire richness than controls, but evenness did not differ.

TCRdb's table, derived via immunoSEQ multiplex PCR, lists solely in-frame clones and lacks some. The table for this sample gives roughly 25,000 clones. The sample taken for sequencing was blood buffy coat. The receptor was derived from a woman aged 18 to 75 with a cervical HPV16 infection that either progressed to CIN3+ or cleared (not recorded which).

The CDR3 DNA, read in part, is TGTGCCAGCAGCACTAAGGGGGACCCAAGGGGCAAAAACATT. The encoded protein is CASSTKGDPRGKNI. The whole CDR3 sequence is CASSTKGDPRGKNIQYF. The chain has TRBV2 and TRBJ2-4, with a possible D match to TRBD1 (6 bases). The read is 3 residues too short to cover the CDR3 end, so that end is filled in from the germline J gene. CDR3 length: 17 amino acids. Germline V CDR1 and CDR2: SNHLY, FYNNEI. V lost 6 bases and J lost 3, with 21 bases in between.